One and the same sample provided the 10 T cell receptor beta chains below, sequenced in a study of cytomegalovirus exposure and HLA in healthy donors. The method was immunoSEQ multiplex PCR; TCRdb's version includes in-frame clones alone and lacks a portion of them. This table has over 150,000 clones, around 92% appearing once. Sequenced sample: PBMCs. These TCRs come from a man younger than 35 in good health and CMV-seropositive.

The chain combines TRBV2 with TRBJ1-5; 12 nucleotides match TRBD1. V trimming: 7 bases; J trimming: 2 bases; junction bases outside the gene matches: 6. The V gene's germline CDR1 is SNHLY and CDR2 FYNNEI. This CDR3 contains 16 residues. The CDR3 DNA is TGTGCCAGCATGGGACAGGGGGCTCGGGGCAATCAGCCCCAGCATTTT. Protein product: CASMGQGARGNQPQHF.

The CDR3, as DNA: TGTGCCAGCAGCTTAGAGGGACTAGGGTACAATGAGCAGTTCTTC. The encoded protein is CASSLEGLGYNEQFF. The chain employs TRBV7-9 and TRBJ2-1; 8 bases are a match to TRBD2. This CDR3 contains 15 residues. Losses at the gene ends were 1 base for V and 4 bases for J; bases not matched to a gene: 3. Per the germline V gene, CDR1 is SEHNR and CDR2 is FQNEAQ (reference sequence).

The chain recombines TRBV23-1 with TRBJ1-5; D is possibly TRBD1 (5 bases). TRBV23-1 carries the ORF label, with uncertain function. The CDR3 consists of 16 residues. V lost 0 bases and J lost 1, with 10 bases in between. CDR3 sequence: CASSQSAGESNQPQHF. Written as DNA, the CDR3 is TGCGCCAGCAGTCAATCTGCGGGGGAAAGCAATCAGCCCCAGCATTTT.

J is TRBJ1-5 and V is TRBV6-4; D uncertain. Deletions cut 9 bases from V and 3 bases from J, with 6 bases between. The CDR3 is 11 amino acids. CDR1 is MRHNA and CDR2 is SNTAGT in the germline V gene. Here the CDR3 reads CARRYNQPQHF. The DNA for the CDR3 is TGTGCCAGGCGGTACAATCAGCCCCAGCATTTT.

This chain connects TRBV5-1 to TRBJ1-4, with 9 bases that match TRBD1. The germline V gene encodes CDR1 SGHRS and CDR2 YFSETQ. J lost 7 bases, V lost 0 bases, and 7 bases had no gene match. This CDR3 spans 16 amino acids. This CDR3 reads CASSLGLGTGFEKLFF. For the CDR3, the DNA is TGCGCCAGCAGCTTGGGGCTCGGGACAGGGTTTGAAAAACTGTTTTTT.

This clone was seen more than once but under ten times. The chain employs TRBV5-6 and TRBJ2-7; D perhaps matches TRBD1 (6 bases). V was trimmed by 5 bases and J by 3 bases, leaving 9 bases between them. The CDR3 consists of 12 residues. Germline loops: CDR1 SGHDT, CDR2 YYEEEE. CDR3 DNA sequence: TGTGCCAGCAGTCGGGACATCTACGAGCAGTACTTC. Its translation is CASSRDIYEQYF.

The chain links TRBV7-9 to TRBJ1-1; D remains unclear. V lost 0 bases, J lost 1 base, and 12 bases lay in between. The V gene's germline CDR1 is SEHNR and CDR2 FQNEAQ (reference sequence). The CDR3 covers 16 residues. The DNA for the CDR3 is TGTGCCAGCAGCTTAGCGATCGTGGTTAGGAACACTGAAGCTTTCTTT. Translated, it gives CASSLAIVVRNTEAFF.

CDR3 sequence: CASSSITGTGPWDEQFF. The CDR3 coding sequence is TGTGCCAGCAGCTCCATAACCGGGACAGGGCCTTGGGATGAGCAGTTCTTC. This sequence joins TRBV7-6 and TRBJ2-1, with 9 bases that match TRBD1. Germline trimming cut 4 bases from V and 8 bases from J; bases unmatched to any gene: 15. The CDR3 runs to 17 residues. Germline CDR1 and CDR2: SGHVS and FNYEAQ.

The chain links TRBV28 to TRBJ2-2; 7 bases align to TRBD2. The V gene's germline CDR1 is MDHEN and CDR2 SYDVKM. With 2 bases clipped from V and 3 bases from J, the junction kept 3 bases outside the gene matches. The CDR3 loop spans 15 amino acids. Written as DNA, the CDR3 is TGTGCCAGCAGTTTAGCGGGAGCCGACACCGGGGAGCTGTTTTTT. Its protein is CASSLAGADTGELFF.

The chain uses TRBV5-1 and TRBJ1-1, with D possibly being TRBD1 (6 bases). Trimming took 0 bases from V and 4 from J, leaving 7 bases between them. Germline values: CDR1 SGHRS, CDR2 YFSETQ. The CDR3 has 13 residues. This CDR3 is CASSLGGGTEAFF. The CDR3, as DNA: TGCGCCAGCAGCTTGGGAGGGGGCACTGAAGCTTTCTTT.